This T cell receptor beta chain was sequenced in a study of T cells in Graves' hyperthyroidism and ophthalmopathy. This clonotype was recorded many times. Its antigen is not known. The V gene lost 0 bases and the J gene lost 4 bases, with 9 bases spanning the gap. The CDR3 extends over 14 amino acids. CDR1 and CDR2 from the germline V gene are MNHEY and SMNVEV (reference sequence). General study results and limits: In blood, most of the thyroid clonotypes expanded above 0.001 were also present. Progression to ophthalmopathy was predicted a median of about six months early.

RNA transcripts were the template for amplifying TCR beta CDR3 regions. Primed by the HTBI set, a first-round RT-PCR was run on the TCR CDR3. TCRdb reprocessed the multiplex PCR reads with MiXCR, giving one entry per CDR3 protein. The sample records some 570,000 distinct CDR3 sequences, approximately 15% being singletons. The sequenced sample consisted of blood. The TCR originated in a woman younger than 35 with Graves' ophthalmopathy. J is TRBJ1-2 and V is TRBV27, with a possible D match to TRBD1 (5 bases). CDR3 region: CASSLSRESYGYTF. DNA for the CDR3: TGTGCCAGCAGTTTATCCAGGGAGTCCTATGGCTACACCTTC.